The entry below gives a single T cell receptor (beta chain) sequence along with its context. Trimming stripped 3 bases from V and 0 bases from J, with 19 bases between. Germline CDR1 LNHDA, CDR2 SQIVND (reference sequence). This CDR3 contains 18 residues. The record originates from a study of blood T cell repertoires in COVID-19. Here immunoSEQ multiplex PCR was the method, and the copy in TCRdb shows in-frame clones only, minus some. In the table there are approximately 200,000 clones, roughly 91% of which are singletons. The source of this sequence is a young man in a cohort exposed to, infected with or recovered from COVID-19 (not recorded which). This chain links TRBV19 with TRBJ2-3; D gene ambiguous. Sample: PBMCs or T cells enriched from blood (not recorded which). The CDR3 is CASSISSVVGSSTDTQYF. CDR3 in DNA: TGTGCCAGTAGTATCTCCAGCGTAGTCGGTTCGAGCACAGATACGCAGTATTTT. The entire variable domain, with the rest obtained from reference TRBV19 and TRBJ2-3, is as follows: DGGITQSPKYLFRKEGQNVTLSCEQNLNHDAMYWYRQDPGQGLRLIYYSQIVNDFQKGDIAEGYSVSREKKESFPLTVTSAQKNPTAFYLCASSISSVVGSSTDTQYFGPGTRLTVL.